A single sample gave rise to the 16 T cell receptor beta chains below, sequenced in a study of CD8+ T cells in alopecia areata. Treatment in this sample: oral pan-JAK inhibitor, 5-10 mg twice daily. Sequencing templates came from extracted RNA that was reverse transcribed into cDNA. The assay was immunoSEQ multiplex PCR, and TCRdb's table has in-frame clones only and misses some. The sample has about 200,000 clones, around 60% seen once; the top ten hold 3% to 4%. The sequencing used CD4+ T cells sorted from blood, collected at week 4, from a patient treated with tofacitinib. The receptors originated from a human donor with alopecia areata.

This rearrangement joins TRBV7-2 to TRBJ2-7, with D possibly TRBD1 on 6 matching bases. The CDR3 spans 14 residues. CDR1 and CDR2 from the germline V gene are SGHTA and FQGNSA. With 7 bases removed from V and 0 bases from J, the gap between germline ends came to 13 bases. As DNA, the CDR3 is TGTGCCAGCATCAGAGACAGGACCTCCTACGAGCAGTACTTC. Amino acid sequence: CASIRDRTSYEQYF.

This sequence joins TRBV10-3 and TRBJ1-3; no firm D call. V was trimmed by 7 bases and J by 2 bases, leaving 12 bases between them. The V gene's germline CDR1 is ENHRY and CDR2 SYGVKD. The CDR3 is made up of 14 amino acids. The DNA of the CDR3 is TGTGCCATCAAAGGATCGGAGGCTGGAAACACCATATATTTT. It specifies CAIKGSEAGNTIYF.

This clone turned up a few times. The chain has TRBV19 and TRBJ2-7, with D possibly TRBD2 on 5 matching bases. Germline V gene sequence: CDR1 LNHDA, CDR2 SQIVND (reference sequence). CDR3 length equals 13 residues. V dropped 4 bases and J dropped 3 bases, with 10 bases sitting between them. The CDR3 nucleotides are TGTGCCAGTAGTACCACTAGTCGCTACGAGCAGTACTTC. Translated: CASSTTSRYEQYF. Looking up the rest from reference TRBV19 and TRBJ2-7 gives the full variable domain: DGGITQSPKYLFRKEGQNVTLSCEQNLNHDAMYWYRQDPGQGLRLIYYSQIVNDFQKGDIAEGYSVSREKKESFPLTVTSAQKNPTAFYLCASSTTSRYEQYFGPGTRLTVT.

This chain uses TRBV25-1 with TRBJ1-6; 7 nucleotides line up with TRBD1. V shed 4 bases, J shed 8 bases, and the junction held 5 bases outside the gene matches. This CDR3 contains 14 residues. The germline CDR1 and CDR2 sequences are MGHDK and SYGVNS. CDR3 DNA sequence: TGTGCCAGCAGTGTTGGGGACAGAGATTCACCCCTCCACTTT. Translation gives CASSVGDRDSPLHF. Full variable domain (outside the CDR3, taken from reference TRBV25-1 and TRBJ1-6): EADIYQTPRYLVIGTGKKITLECSQTMGHDKMYWYQQDPGMELHLIHYSYGVNSTEKGDLSSESTVSRIRTEHFPLTLESARPSHTSQYLCASSVGDRDSPLHFGNGTRLTVT.

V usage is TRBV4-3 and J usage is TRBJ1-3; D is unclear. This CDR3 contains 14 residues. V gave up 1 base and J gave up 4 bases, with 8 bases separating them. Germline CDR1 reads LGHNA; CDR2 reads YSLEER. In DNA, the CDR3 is TGCGCCAGCAGCCAAGTCGGTCCGGGAAACACCATATATTTT. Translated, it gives CASSQVGPGNTIYF.

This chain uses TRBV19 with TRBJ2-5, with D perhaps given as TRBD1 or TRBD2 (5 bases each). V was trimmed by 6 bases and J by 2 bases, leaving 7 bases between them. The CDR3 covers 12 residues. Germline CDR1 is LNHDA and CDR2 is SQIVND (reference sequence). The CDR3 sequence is CASRGPQETQYF. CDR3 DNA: TGTGCCAGTAGGGGACCTCAAGAGACCCAGTACTTC.

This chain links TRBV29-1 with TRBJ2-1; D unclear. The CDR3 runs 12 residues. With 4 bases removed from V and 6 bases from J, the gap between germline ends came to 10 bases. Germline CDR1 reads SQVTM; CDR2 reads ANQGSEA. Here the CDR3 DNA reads TGCAGCGTTGGCGAGAATTTCAATGAGCAGTTCTTC. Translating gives CSVGENFNEQFF.

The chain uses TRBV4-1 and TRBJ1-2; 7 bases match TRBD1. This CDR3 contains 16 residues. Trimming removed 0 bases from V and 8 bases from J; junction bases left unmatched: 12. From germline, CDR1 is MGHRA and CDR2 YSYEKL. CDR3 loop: CASSQEGTTGVRGYTF. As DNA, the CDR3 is TGCGCCAGCAGCCAAGAAGGGACTACAGGGGTTCGAGGCTACACCTTC.

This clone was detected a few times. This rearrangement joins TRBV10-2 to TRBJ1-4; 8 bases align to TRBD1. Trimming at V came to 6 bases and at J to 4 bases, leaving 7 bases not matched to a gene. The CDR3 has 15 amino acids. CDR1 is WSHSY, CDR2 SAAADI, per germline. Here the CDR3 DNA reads TGCGCCAGCAGATCTGGACAGGGCCGTAATGAAAAACTGTTTTTT. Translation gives CASRSGQGRNEKLFF.

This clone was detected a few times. The CDR3 sequence is CASSIRTGGIYGYTF. Here the CDR3 DNA reads TGTGCCAGTAGTATTAGGACAGGGGGAATCTATGGCTACACCTTC. V usage is TRBV19 and J usage is TRBJ1-2; 10 positions match TRBD1. J gave up 4 bases and V 3 bases, and 5 bases lay outside the gene matches. There are 15 residues in the CDR3. The germline CDR1 and CDR2 sequences are LNHDA and SQIVND (reference sequence).

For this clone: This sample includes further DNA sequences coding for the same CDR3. Written as DNA, the CDR3 is TGTGCCAGCTCACTAGACAGCTATGGCTACACCTTC. It yields the protein CASSLDSYGYTF. V is TRBV18 and J is TRBJ1-2, with a possible D match to TRBD1 (5 bases). CDR3 size: 12 residues. CDR1 KGHSH and CDR2 LQKENI come from the germline V gene. Trimming stripped 4 bases from V and 4 bases from J, with 7 bases between.

CDR3 sequence (DNA): TGTGCCAGCAGTTTGATATCGGGGGAACCGAACATTCAGTACTTC. It is translated as CASSLISGEPNIQYF. The rearrangement joins TRBV28 to TRBJ2-4, with TRBD2 as a possible D gene (6 bases). Looked up from germline, CDR1 is MDHEN and CDR2 is SYDVKM. The germline V and J ends were trimmed by 3 bases and 7 bases, with 16 bases remaining between them. CDR3 size: 15 residues. Based on the CDR3 plus reference TRBV28 and TRBJ2-4, the full variable domain is DVKVTQSSRYLVKRTGEKVFLECVQDMDHENMFWYRQDPGLGLRLIYFSYDVKMKEKGDIPEGYSVSREKKERFSLILESASTNQTSMYLCASSLISGEPNIQYFGAGTRLSVL.

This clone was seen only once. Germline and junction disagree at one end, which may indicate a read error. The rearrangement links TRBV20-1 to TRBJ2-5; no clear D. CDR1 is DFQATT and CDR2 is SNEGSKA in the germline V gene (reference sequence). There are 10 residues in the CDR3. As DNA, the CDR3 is TGCAGTACGGACCAGGAGACCCAGTACTTC. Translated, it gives CSTDQETQYF.

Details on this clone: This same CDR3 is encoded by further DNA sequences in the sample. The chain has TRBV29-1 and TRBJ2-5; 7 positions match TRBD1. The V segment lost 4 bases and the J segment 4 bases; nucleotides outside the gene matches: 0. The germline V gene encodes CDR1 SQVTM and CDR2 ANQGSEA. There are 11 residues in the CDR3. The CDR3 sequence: CSVGQGETQYF. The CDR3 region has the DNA TGCAGCGTTGGACAGGGAGAGACCCAGTACTTC.

CDR3 sequence: CASSSRSGGGAEAFF. In DNA form, the CDR3 reads TGTGCCAGCAGCTCCCGTTCGGGCGGCGGAGCTGAAGCTTTCTTT. V usage is TRBV7-2 and J usage is TRBJ1-1; D remains unclear. The CDR3 sequence is 15 residues long. Germline values: CDR1 SGHTA, CDR2 FQGNSA. The V gene lost 4 bases and the J gene lost 6 bases, with 18 bases spanning the gap. The complete variable domain, with remaining parts taken from reference TRBV7-2 and TRBJ1-1, reads GAGVSQSPSNKVTEKGKDVELRCDPISGHTALYWYRQSLGQGLEFLIYFQGNSAPDKSGLPSDRFSAERTGGSVSTLTIQRTQQEDSAVYLCASSSRSGGGAEAFFGQGTRLTVV.

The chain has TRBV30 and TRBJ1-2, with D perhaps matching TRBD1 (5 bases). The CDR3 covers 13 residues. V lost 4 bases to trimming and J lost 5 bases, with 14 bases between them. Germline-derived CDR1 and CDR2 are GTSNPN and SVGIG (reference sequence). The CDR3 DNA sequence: TGTGCCTGGACTTCACCTGGGACGTATGGCTACACCTTC. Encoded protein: CAWTSPGTYGYTF. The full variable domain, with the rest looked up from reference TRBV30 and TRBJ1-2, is SQTIHQWPATLVQPVGSPLSLECTVEGTSNPNLYWYRQAAGRGLQLLFYSVGIGQISSEVPQNLSASRPQDRQFILSSKKLLLSDSGFYLCAWTSPGTYGYTFGSGTRLTVV.